The entry below describes one T cell receptor beta chain. The antigen is not known. Trimming removed 1 base from V and 4 bases from J, with 9 bases in between. CDR3 length: 14 amino acids. Germline V gene sequence: CDR1 SGHTA, CDR2 FQGTGA. The sample comes from a study of cytomegalovirus exposure and HLA in healthy donors. Study results and limitations: The authors later found most CMV-associated TCR beta chains appeared HLA-restricted. The likely explanation for a cluster of highly shared sequence variants was sequencing artifact.

The PCR employed 60 Vbeta primers together with 13 Jbeta primers. This table comes from immunoSEQ multiplex PCR, and its TCRdb copy is limited to in-frame clones, with some not included. The sample lists around 180,000 clones, 80% seen once, with 1.1% in the top ten. The source is a woman in her thirties or forties in good health and CMV-seronegative. This chain joins TRBV7-3 and TRBJ2-3; perhaps TRBD2 as D (6 bases). Input material: PBMCs. CDR3 residues: CASSLNWGADTQYF. CDR3 in DNA: TGTGCCAGCAGCTTAAACTGGGGGGCAGATACGCAGTATTTT.